This T cell receptor beta chain appears in the sequencing data of a study of monozygotic twins with inflammatory bowel disease. Findings and limits, study-wide: On the inverse Simpson index, IBD patients scored lower for TCRbeta diversity than healthy co-twins.

Germline V CDR1 and CDR2: SGHVS, FNYEAQ. This CDR3 contains 15 residues. UMIs with a 6-nucleotide sample barcode were added by template switching. Using the 5' RACE reads, TCRdb records one entry per CDR3 protein without DNA. The sample table sets out roughly 300,000 distinct CDR3 sequences. Concerning this clonotype itself: The target antigen is unknown.

The sequence derives from a human donor with ulcerative colitis or Crohn's disease, or a healthy co-twin of an affected twin (not recorded which). The genes are TRBV7-6 and TRBJ2-1; TCRdb selects TRBD1, and the lack of DNA leaves this call unchecked. Sequenced input: blood. CDR3 amino acids: CASSLDRGGGGEQFF.